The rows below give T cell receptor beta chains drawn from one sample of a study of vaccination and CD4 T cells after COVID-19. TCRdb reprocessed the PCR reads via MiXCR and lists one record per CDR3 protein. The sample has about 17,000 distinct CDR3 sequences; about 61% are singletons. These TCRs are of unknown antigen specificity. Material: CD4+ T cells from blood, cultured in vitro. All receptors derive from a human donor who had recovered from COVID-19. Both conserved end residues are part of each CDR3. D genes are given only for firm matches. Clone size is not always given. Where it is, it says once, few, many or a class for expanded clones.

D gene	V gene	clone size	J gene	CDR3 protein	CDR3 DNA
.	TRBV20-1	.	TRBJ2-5	CSARDRRGRETQYF	TGCAGTGCTAGAGATCGAAGGGGAAGGGAGACCCAGTACTTC
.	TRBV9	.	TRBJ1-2	CASSGGGYGYTF	TGTGCCAGCAGCGGCGGTGGGTATGGCTACACCTTC
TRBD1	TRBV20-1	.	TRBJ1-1	CSAARDRTNTEAFF	TGCAGTGCTGCGAGGGACAGGACGAACACTGAAGCTTTCTTT
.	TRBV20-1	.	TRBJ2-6	CSARQHSGANVLTF	TGCAGTGCTAGACAGCATTCTGGGGCCAACGTCCTGACTTTC
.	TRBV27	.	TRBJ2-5	CASSYVGSQETQYF	TGTGCCAGCAGTTACGTGGGGTCACAAGAGACCCAGTACTTC
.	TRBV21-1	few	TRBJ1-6	CASRLGGGLCNSPLHF	TGTGCCAGCAGATTAGGAGGGGGTCTCTGCAATTCACCCCTCCACTTT
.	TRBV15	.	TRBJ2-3	CATSRDPLGGSTDTQYF	TGTGCCACCAGCAGAGATCCCCTTGGGGGCTCGACAGATACGCAGTATTTT
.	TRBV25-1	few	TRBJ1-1	CASIGLEAFF	TGTGCCAGCATCGGGCTTGAAGCTTTCTTT
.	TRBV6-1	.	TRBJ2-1	CASSRRDLAENYNEQFF	TGTGCCAGCAGTCGCCGCGACTTAGCGGAGAACTACAATGAGCAGTTCTTC
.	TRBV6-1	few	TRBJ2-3	CASNTGTSTDTQYF	TGTGCCAGCAATACAGGGACTAGCACAGATACGCAGTATTTT
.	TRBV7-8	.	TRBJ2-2	CASSLGRTGELFF	TGTGCCAGCAGCTTAGGGCGGACCGGGGAGCTGTTTTTT
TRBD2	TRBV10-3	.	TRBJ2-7	CAITPGTSGIDEQYF	TGTGCCATCACCCCAGGGACTAGCGGGATCGACGAGCAGTACTTC
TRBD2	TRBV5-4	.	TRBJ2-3	CASSPTSGRATDTQYF	TGTGCCAGCAGCCCGACTAGCGGGAGGGCAACAGATACGCAGTATTTT
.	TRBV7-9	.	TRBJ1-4	CASSPSRAALNEKLFF	TGTGCCAGCAGCCCGTCACGGGCAGCCCTTAATGAAAAACTGTTTTTT
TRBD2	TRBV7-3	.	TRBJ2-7	CASSLTSGDAYEQYF	TGTGCCAGCAGCTTAACTAGCGGGGACGCCTACGAGCAGTACTTC
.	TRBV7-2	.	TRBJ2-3	CASSPEGRATDTQYF	TGTGCCAGCAGCCCAGAGGGGCGGGCCACAGATACGCAGTATTTT
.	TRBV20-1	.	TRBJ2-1	CSAMDSSSYNEQFF	TGCAGTGCTATGGACAGTAGCTCCTACAATGAGCAGTTCTTC
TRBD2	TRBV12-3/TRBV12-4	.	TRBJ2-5	CASSSAGGPAAQYF	TGTGCCAGCAGTTCAGCGGGAGGGCCCGCGGCCCAGTACTTC